This TCR beta chain is drawn from a study of CD8+CD57+ T cells in acquired aplastic anemia. Across the whole study: DNA from sorted CD4+ and CD8+ cells averaged roughly 3.4 ug. Whole-study results and caveats: The same twenty-nine CD8+ CDR3 sequences occurred in patients and in controls. Patients and controls had CD8+ Simpson's diversity values that were not significantly distinct.

Genomic DNA served as template for TCR beta VDJ and CDR3 profiling. TCRdb recomputed calls from the reads with MiXCR, one row per CDR3 protein. The sample has under 200,000 distinct CDR3 sequences; around 40% are singletons. The sample holds many counts of this clonotype. Its target is not known. Sequenced sample: sorted CD4+, CD8+, or CD8+CD57+ T cells (not recorded which) from PBMCs. The TCR sequence derives from a human donor in good health.

CDR3 DNA sequence: TGTGCCAGCAGCTCTAGTACAAGGGGGCGTTTAGCTTTCTTT. Protein product: CASSSSTRGRLAFF. V is TRBV13 and J is TRBJ1-1; 7 bases line up with TRBD1. With V trimmed by 4 bases and J by 10 bases, 12 bases remained unmatched. Looked up from germline, CDR1 is PRHDT and CDR2 is FYEKMQ (reference sequence). The CDR3 runs 14 residues.